Below are 32 T cell receptor beta chains sequenced from a single sample in a study of vaccination effects on CD4 cells after COVID-19. The ViraFEST assay expanded antigen-specific CD4+ T cells with viral peptide pools before sequencing. Cells that had been cultured for 10 days were the source of isolated CD4+ T cells. Having tested negative for nucleocapsid antibodies, the vaccine recipients showed no prior SARS-CoV-2 infection. Clones were read by immunoSEQ multiplex PCR, and TCRdb kept only the in-frame ones, dropping some. The table has about 73,000 clones, 78% seen once; the top ten hold about 10%. Their antigens remain unidentified. Sample: CD4+ T cells from PBMCs cultured with SARS-CoV-2 spike peptides, taken before COVID-19 vaccination. Every receptor here comes from a human donor who received a COVID-19 vaccine.

V gene TRBV19 combines with J gene TRBJ2-1; 12 bases align to TRBD2. CDR3 size: 15 residues. V was clipped by 3 bases and J by 6 bases; unmatched bases: 3. Germline-derived CDR1 and CDR2 are LNHDA and SQIVND (reference sequence). In DNA form, the CDR3 reads TGTGCCAGTAGTATGGTACTAGCGGGGGGCAATGAGCAGTTCTTC. Translated: CASSMVLAGGNEQFF.

The chain links TRBV10-1 to TRBJ2-1; TRBD2 matches at 7 bases. V trimming: 3 bases; J trimming: 3 bases; junction bases outside the gene matches: 5. Germline V lookup: CDR1 WNHNN, CDR2 SYGVQD (reference sequence). This CDR3 is built from 15 residues. This chain's CDR3 is CASSDGGGDYNEQFF. CDR3 DNA: TGCGCCAGCAGTGACGGCGGGGGAGACTACAATGAGCAGTTCTTC.

This clone has only one observation. V and J are TRBV29-1 and TRBJ1-4; D is perhaps TRBD1 (5 bases). Per the germline V gene, CDR1 is SQVTM and CDR2 is ANQGSEA. With 4 bases removed from V and 6 bases from J, the gap between germline ends came to 12 bases. The length of the CDR3 is 13 residues. DNA for the CDR3: TGCAGCGTTGGTGGACAAGACCATGAAAAACTGTTTTTT. It codes for CSVGGQDHEKLFF. Full variable domain (missing parts from reference TRBV29-1 and TRBJ1-4): SAVISQKPSRDICQRGTSLTIQCQVDSQVTMMFWYRQQPGQSLTLIATANQGSEATYESGFVIDKFPISRPNLTFSTLTVSNMSPEDSSIYLCSVGGQDHEKLFFGSGTQLSVL.

The genes are TRBV15 and TRBJ2-7; TRBD2 matches 9 bases. Trimming took 3 bases from V and 3 from J; bases not matched to a gene: 15. The CDR3 is 18 residues long. CDR1 is LNHNV and CDR2 is YYDKDF in the germline V gene (reference sequence). The CDR3 reads CATSSRPGLAWGFYEQYV. In DNA form, the CDR3 reads TGTGCCACCAGCAGTAGGCCGGGACTAGCATGGGGATTCTACGAGCAGTACGTC.

This chain connects TRBV4-1 to TRBJ2-3; D could derive from TRBD1 or TRBD2 (5 bases each). The CDR3 has 16 residues. Between the trimmed V and J ends, which lost 4 bases and 1 base, there was a span of 15 bases. Germline values: CDR1 MGHRA, CDR2 YSYEKL. CDR3 in amino acids: CASSPRVLGGTDTQYF. In nucleotides, the CDR3 is TGCGCCAGCAGCCCACGCGTCCTGGGGGGCACAGATACGCAGTATTTT.

The chain recombines TRBV19 with TRBJ1-1; tentative D call: TRBD1 (5 bases). This CDR3 has 14 residues. V lost 7 bases to trimming and J lost 5 bases, with 17 bases between them. CDR1 is LNHDA and CDR2 is SQIVND in the germline V gene (reference sequence). The CDR3 loop reads CASNSGQGDTEAFF. The CDR3 coding sequence is TGTGCCAGTAACTCAGGACAAGGTGATACTGAAGCTTTCTTT.

The chain combines TRBV5-1 with TRBJ1-2, with D possibly matching TRBD1 (6 bases). The CDR3 has 14 amino acids. Germline CDR1 and CDR2: SGHRS and YFSETQ. V dropped 0 bases and J dropped 1 base, with 7 bases sitting between them. The CDR3 loop reads CASSLGQVNYGYTF. The CDR3 nucleotides read TGCGCCAGCAGCTTGGGACAGGTTAACTATGGCTACACCTTC.

This chain links TRBV6-5 with TRBJ1-1; TRBD1 aligns across 7 bases. Germline values: CDR1 MNHEY, CDR2 SVGAGI. This CDR3 is built from 11 residues. The ends lost 6 bases at V and 8 bases at J; junction bases unmatched: 3. The CDR3 region is CASRRQGEAFF. The CDR3, as DNA: TGTGCCAGCAGAAGACAGGGCGAAGCTTTCTTT.

The chain uses TRBV10-2 and TRBJ1-5; the D gene is possibly TRBD1 (5 bases). With 6 bases removed from V and 7 bases from J, the gap between germline ends came to 10 bases. This CDR3 has 12 residues. Germline loops: CDR1 WSHSY, CDR2 SAAADI. This CDR3 is CASSLRDQPQHF. The CDR3 region has the DNA TGCGCCAGCAGCCTCAGGGACCAGCCCCAGCATTTT.

This clone occurred a few times. V usage is TRBV29-1 and J usage is TRBJ2-5; possibly TRBD1 for D (6 bases). The V and J ends lost 8 bases and 2 bases respectively, with 9 bases between them. Germline V gives CDR1 SQVTM, CDR2 ANQGSEA. CDR3 length equals 11 residues. CDR3 DNA: TGCAGCTCAGGACAGCAAGAGACCCAGTACTTC. Its protein product is CSSGQQETQYF.

V gene TRBV2 combines with J gene TRBJ2-7; 7 positions agree with TRBD2. The V and J ends lost 7 bases and 7 bases, in that order; junction bases with no gene match: 13. Germline V CDR1 and CDR2: SNHLY, FYNNEI. CDR3 size: 14 residues. CDR3 region: CASNQQGGTQEQYV. In nucleotides, the CDR3 is TGTGCCAGCAACCAGCAGGGAGGGACTCAGGAGCAGTACGTC.

The chain links TRBV6-6 to TRBJ1-2; possible D gene TRBD1, 6 bases. V was trimmed by 2 bases and J by 3 bases, leaving 13 bases between them. The CDR3 sequence is 15 residues long. Germline V CDR1 and CDR2: MNHNY, SVGAGI (reference sequence). The CDR3 DNA follows: TGTGCCAGCAGTTACCTCAGGGGCATCGACTATGGCTACACCTTC. Translation: CASSYLRGIDYGYTF.

This chain connects TRBV4-1 to TRBJ2-2, with 7 bases identical to TRBD1. J was trimmed by 0 bases and V by 4 bases; bases with no gene match: 5. The germline gives CDR1 MGHRA, CDR2 YSYEKL. The CDR3 runs 16 residues. The chain's CDR3 is CASSLSGGANTGELFF. The CDR3 DNA is TGCGCCAGCAGCCTTTCAGGGGGTGCGAACACCGGGGAGCTGTTTTTT.

This clone came up once. The rearrangement links TRBV18 to TRBJ1-3; D possibly corresponds to TRBD1 (6 bases). Between the trimmed V and J ends, which lost 0 bases and 3 bases, there was a span of 9 bases. The CDR3 loop spans 15 amino acids. CDR1 and CDR2 (germline): KGHSH, LQKENI. DNA of the CDR3: TGTGCCAGCTCACCACCGGGGGGCTTTGGAAACACCATATATTTT. It encodes CASSPPGGFGNTIYF.

This chain joins TRBV5-1 and TRBJ2-5; the match to TRBD1 covers 9 bases. Germline V gene data show CDR1 as SGHRS and CDR2 as YFSETQ. Trimming cost V 1 base and J 5 bases; bases outside gene matches: 9. This CDR3 comprises 16 residues. CDR3 in DNA: TGCGCCAGCAGCTTGTCGCCGGGACAGGGATTGGAGACCCAGTACTTC. It specifies CASSLSPGQGLETQYF.

This clone was seen once. This chain connects TRBV5-1 to TRBJ2-3; D is undetermined. In germline, CDR1 is SGHRS, CDR2 YFSETQ. V shed 0 bases and J shed 6 bases, with 5 bases lying between them. This CDR3 has 12 amino acids. CDR3 residues: CASSLELDTQYF. CDR3 bases: TGCGCCAGCAGCTTGGAACTGGATACGCAGTATTTT.

The rearrangement uses TRBV6-6 and TRBJ1-1, with no clear D. CDR1 is MNHNY and CDR2 is SVGAGI in the germline V gene (reference sequence). The CDR3 loop spans 11 amino acids. With 6 bases removed from V and 3 bases from J, the gap between germline ends came to 5 bases. The CDR3 is CASSRDTEAFF. CDR3 coding DNA: TGTGCCAGCAGCCGAGACACTGAAGCTTTCTTT.

The chain has TRBV24-1 and TRBJ1-4; 8 bases are shared with TRBD1. V trimming: 6 bases; J trimming: 5 bases; junction bases outside the gene matches: 10. The CDR3 is 16 amino acids. Germline lookup yields CDR1 KGHDR and CDR2 SFDVKD. As DNA, the CDR3 is TGTGCCACCAGTCCAGGGGGCTTAGGGGCGAATGAAAAACTGTTTTTT. Protein product: CATSPGGLGANEKLFF.

The chain recombines TRBV6-5 with TRBJ2-3; perhaps TRBD2 as D (6 bases). The CDR3 covers 15 residues. The germline gives CDR1 MNHEY, CDR2 SVGAGI. V lost 4 bases and J 2 bases, leaving 13 bases between the germline ends. The CDR3 reads CASSSGGADTDTQYF. CDR3 bases: TGTGCCAGCAGTTCGGGCGGGGCAGACACAGATACGCAGTATTTT.

This clone was picked up one time. The chain links TRBV5-6 to TRBJ2-7, with 10 bases that match TRBD1. The V segment lost 0 bases and the J segment 2 bases; nucleotides outside the gene matches: 5. CDR1 SGHDT and CDR2 YYEEEE come from the germline V gene. CDR3 length equals 16 residues. The CDR3 DNA is TGTGCCAGCAGCTTGGGGCCGGGACAGGGGACCTACGAGCAGTACGTC. Its protein product is CASSLGPGQGTYEQYV.

The V call is TRBV6-1, the J call TRBJ2-7, with a tentative D call TRBD2 (5 bases). The germline gives CDR1 MNHNS, CDR2 SASEGT. Trimming left V 3 bases short and J 0 bases short, with 12 bases between. This CDR3 spans 15 amino acids. CDR3 nucleotide sequence: TGTGCCAGCAGTGATGTACGGACTCCCTCCTACGAGCAGTACGTC. It specifies CASSDVRTPSYEQYV.

V usage is TRBV18 and J usage is TRBJ2-5; D not resolved. V lost 10 bases to trimming and J lost 2 bases, with 14 bases between them. The CDR3 loop spans 13 amino acids. CDR1 is KGHSH, CDR2 LQKENI, per germline. This CDR3 reads CATKSRGQETQYF. CDR3 DNA: TGTGCCACAAAATCAAGAGGTCAAGAGACCCAGTACTTC.

The V call is TRBV3-1 (or the pseudogene TRBV3-2), the J call TRBJ1-3; possible D gene TRBD1, 5 bases. The CDR3 contains 15 residues. The V gene lost 3 bases and the J gene lost 0 bases, with 9 bases spanning the gap. Germline lookup yields CDR1 LGHDT and CDR2 YNNKEL (reference sequence). In nucleotides, the CDR3 is TGTGCCAGCAGCCAGGGGACGGGCTCTGGAAACACCATATATTTT. It is translated as CASSQGTGSGNTIYF.

The V call is TRBV5-1, the J call TRBJ2-2; D might be TRBD1 (6 bases). This CDR3 spans 15 amino acids. CDR1 and CDR2 (germline): SGHRS, YFSETQ. The ends were cut back, 3 bases at V and 3 bases at J, with 12 bases in the middle. The CDR3 nucleotides read TGCGCCAGCAGCTGGATACAGGGAGACACCGGGGAGCTGTTTTTT. Translation gives CASSWIQGDTGELFF. The whole variable domain, remainder taken from reference TRBV5-1 and TRBJ2-2, is KAGVTQTPRYLIKTRGQQVTLSCSPISGHRSVSWYQQTPGQGLQFLFEYFSETQRNKGNFPGRFSGRQFSNSRSEMNVSTLELGDSALYLCASSWIQGDTGELFFGEGSRLTVL.

This clone was recorded a few times. The V and J genes are TRBV9 and TRBJ2-7; D gene uncertain. From germline, CDR1 is SGDLS and CDR2 YYNGEE. V was pared by 0 bases and J by 6 bases, with 16 bases between. The length of the CDR3 is 15 residues. CDR3 nucleotides: TGTGCCAGCAGCGTAGCTTGGAAGCGTGGTGGCGAGCAGTACGTC. This codes for CASSVAWKRGGEQYV.

The chain uses TRBV6-5 and TRBJ1-6; D unresolved. CDR1 is MNHEY, CDR2 SVGAGI, per germline. Trimming pared 3 bases from V and 0 bases from J, leaving 9 bases between. The CDR3 has 16 amino acids. The CDR3 is CASSYSFSSYNSPLHF. CDR3 nucleotides: TGTGCCAGCAGTTATTCGTTCAGCTCCTATAATTCACCCCTCCACTTT.

This chain joins TRBV2 and TRBJ2-1; D possibly corresponds to TRBD1 (6 bases). The V end lost 7 bases, the J end lost 4 bases, and 20 bases lay between the germline ends. The V gene's germline CDR1 is SNHLY and CDR2 FYNNEI. This CDR3 spans 16 amino acids. The chain's CDR3 is CASTPPGTLYYNEQFF. The CDR3 region has the DNA TGTGCCAGCACCCCCCCCGGGACACTTTATTACAATGAGCAGTTCTTC.

The V and J genes are TRBV9 and TRBJ1-4; 11 nucleotides align to TRBD1. The CDR3 spans 15 residues. Unmatched junction bases numbered 7, after V lost 4 bases and J lost 8 bases. Germline assignment: CDR1 SGDLS and CDR2 YYNGEE. The CDR3 DNA follows: TGTGCCAGCAGCACACGGACAGGGGGCGCCGAAAAACTGTTTTTT. Protein product: CASSTRTGGAEKLFF.

CDR3 residues: CASSSQGRDEKLFF. As DNA, the CDR3 is TGTGCCAGCTCGTCCCAGGGCCGAGATGAAAAACTGTTTTTT. The rearrangement joins TRBV18 to TRBJ1-4, with D possibly matching TRBD1 (5 bases). Per the germline V gene, CDR1 is KGHSH and CDR2 is LQKENI. Trimming took 6 bases from V and 6 from J, leaving 14 bases between them. The CDR3 has 14 residues.

Written as DNA, the CDR3 is TGTGCCAGCAGTCCCGACAGAATCACAGATACGCAGTATTTT. Translated: CASSPDRITDTQYF. The rearrangement links TRBV6-4 to TRBJ2-3; D possibly corresponds to TRBD1 (5 bases). The CDR3 sequence is 14 residues long. V dropped 5 bases and J dropped 2 bases, with 11 bases sitting between them. Germline V gives CDR1 MRHNA, CDR2 SNTAGT.

In this sample, this clone turned up a few times. V gene TRBV12-3 or TRBV12-4 combines with J gene TRBJ1-3; no clear D. There are 11 residues in the CDR3. V was shortened by 3 bases and J by 4 bases, with 1 base between the two germline ends. The CDR3 coding sequence is TGTGCCAGCAGTTTCGGAAACACCATATATTTT. It translates to CASSFGNTIYF.

V is TRBV9 and J is TRBJ1-2, with D maybe TRBD1 (5 bases). Trimming removed 4 bases from V and 7 bases from J, with 20 bases in between. Per germline, CDR1 SGDLS and CDR2 YYNGEE. The CDR3 consists of 15 residues. The DNA of the CDR3 is TGTGCCAGCAGCCCCCGGTCGGCAGGGCTTGGTGGCTACACCTTC. Translation gives CASSPRSAGLGGYTF. Supplemented by reference TRBV9 and TRBJ1-2, the full variable domain reads DSGVTQTPKHLITATGQRVTLRCSPRSGDLSVYWYQQSLDQGLQFLIQYYNGEERAKGNILERFSAQQFPDLHSELNLSSLELGDSALYFCASSPRSAGLGGYTFGSGTRLTVV.